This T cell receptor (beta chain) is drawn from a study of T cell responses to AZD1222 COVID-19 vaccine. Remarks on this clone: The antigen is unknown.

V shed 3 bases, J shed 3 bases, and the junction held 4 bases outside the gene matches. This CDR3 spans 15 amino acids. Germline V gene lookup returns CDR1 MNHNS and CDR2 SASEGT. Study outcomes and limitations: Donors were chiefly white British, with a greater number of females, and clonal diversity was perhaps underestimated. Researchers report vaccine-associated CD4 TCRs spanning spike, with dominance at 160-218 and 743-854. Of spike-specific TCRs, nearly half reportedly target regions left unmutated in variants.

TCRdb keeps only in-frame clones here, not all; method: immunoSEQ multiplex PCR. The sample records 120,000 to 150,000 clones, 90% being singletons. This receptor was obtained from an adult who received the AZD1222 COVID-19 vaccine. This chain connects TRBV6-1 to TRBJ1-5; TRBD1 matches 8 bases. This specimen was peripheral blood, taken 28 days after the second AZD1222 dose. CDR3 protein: CASSDDRGSNQPQHF. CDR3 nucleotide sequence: TGTGCCAGCAGTGATGACAGGGGCTCCAATCAGCCCCAGCATTTT.